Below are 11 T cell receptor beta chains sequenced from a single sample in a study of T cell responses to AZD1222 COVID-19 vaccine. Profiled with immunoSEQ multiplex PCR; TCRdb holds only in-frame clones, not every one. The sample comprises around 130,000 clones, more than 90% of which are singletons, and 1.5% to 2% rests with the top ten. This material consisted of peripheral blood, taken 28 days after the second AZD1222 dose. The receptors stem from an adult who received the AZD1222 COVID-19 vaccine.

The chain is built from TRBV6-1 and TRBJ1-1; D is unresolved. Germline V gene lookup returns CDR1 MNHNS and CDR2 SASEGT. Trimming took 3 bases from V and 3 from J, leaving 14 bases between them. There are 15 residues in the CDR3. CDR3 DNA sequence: TGTGCCAGCAGTGACCAGGACGGCCGGTACACTGAAGCTTTCTTT. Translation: CASSDQDGRYTEAFF.

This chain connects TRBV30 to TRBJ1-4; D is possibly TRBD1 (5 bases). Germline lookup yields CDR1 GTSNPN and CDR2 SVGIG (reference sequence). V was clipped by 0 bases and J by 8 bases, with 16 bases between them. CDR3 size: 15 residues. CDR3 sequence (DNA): TGTGCCTGGAGTGTACCCGGGGACTTGGCGGAAAAACTGTTTTTT. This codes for CAWSVPGDLAEKLFF.

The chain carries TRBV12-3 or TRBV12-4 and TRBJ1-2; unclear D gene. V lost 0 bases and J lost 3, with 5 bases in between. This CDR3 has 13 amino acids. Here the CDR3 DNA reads TGTGCCAGCAGTTTAGCGTTATACTATGGCTACACCTTC. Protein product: CASSLALYYGYTF.

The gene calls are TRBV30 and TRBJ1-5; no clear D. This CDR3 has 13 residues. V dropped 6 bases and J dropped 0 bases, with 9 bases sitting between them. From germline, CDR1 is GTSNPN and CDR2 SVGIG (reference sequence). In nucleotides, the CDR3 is TGTGCCTGCTCACCTCATAGCAATCAGCCCCAGCATTTT. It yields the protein CACSPHSNQPQHF.

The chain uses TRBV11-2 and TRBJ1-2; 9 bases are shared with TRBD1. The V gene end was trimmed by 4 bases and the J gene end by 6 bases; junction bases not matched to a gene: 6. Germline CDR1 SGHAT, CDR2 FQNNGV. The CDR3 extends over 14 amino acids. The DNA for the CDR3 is TGTGCCAGCAGCTATCTGACAGGGGGAAATGGCTACACCTTC. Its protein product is CASSYLTGGNGYTF.

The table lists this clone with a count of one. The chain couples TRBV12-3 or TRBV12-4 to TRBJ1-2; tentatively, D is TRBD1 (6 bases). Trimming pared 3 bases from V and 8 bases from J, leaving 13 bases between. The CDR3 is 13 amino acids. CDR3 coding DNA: TGTGCCAGCAGTTTGGGATACAGGGACGGCTACACCTTC. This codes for CASSLGYRDGYTF.

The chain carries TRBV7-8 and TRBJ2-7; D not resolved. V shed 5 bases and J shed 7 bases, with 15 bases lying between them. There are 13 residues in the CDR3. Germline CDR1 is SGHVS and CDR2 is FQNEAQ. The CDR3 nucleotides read TGTGCCAGCAGCCCGATCCGGTCGGGTGAGCAGTACTTC. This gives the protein CASSPIRSGEQYF.

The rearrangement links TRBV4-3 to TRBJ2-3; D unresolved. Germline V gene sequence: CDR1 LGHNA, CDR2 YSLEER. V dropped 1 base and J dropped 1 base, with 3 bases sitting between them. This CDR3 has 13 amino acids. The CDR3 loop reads CASSQARTDTQYF. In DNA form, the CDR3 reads TGCGCCAGCAGCCAAGCGCGCACAGATACGCAGTATTTT.

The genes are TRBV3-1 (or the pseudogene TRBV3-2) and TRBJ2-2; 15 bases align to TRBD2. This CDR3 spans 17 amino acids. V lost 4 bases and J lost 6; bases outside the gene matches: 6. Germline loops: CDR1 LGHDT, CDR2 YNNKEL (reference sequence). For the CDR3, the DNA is TGTGCCAGCAGCCGGACTAGCGGGAGGGCCGGGTCCGGGGAGCTGTTTTTT. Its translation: CASSRTSGRAGSGELFF.

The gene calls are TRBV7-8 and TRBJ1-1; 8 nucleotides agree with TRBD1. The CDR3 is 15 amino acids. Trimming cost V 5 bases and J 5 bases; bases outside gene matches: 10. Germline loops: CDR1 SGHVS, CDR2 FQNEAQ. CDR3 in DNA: TGTGCCAGCAGCAGAATTCAGGGGGCGACAACTGAAGCTTTCTTT. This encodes CASSRIQGATTEAFF.

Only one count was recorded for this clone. CDR3: CASSLLSQGARTEAFF. The CDR3 DNA follows: TGCGCCAGCAGCTTGCTCTCCCAGGGGGCAAGAACTGAAGCTTTCTTT. This chain links TRBV5-1 with TRBJ1-1; TRBD1 aligns across 8 bases. CDR1 SGHRS and CDR2 YFSETQ come from the germline V gene. Germline trimming cut 1 base from V and 5 bases from J; bases unmatched to any gene: 10. The CDR3 runs 16 residues.